This TCR beta chain appears in the sequencing data of a study of T cells in localized non-small cell lung cancer (dated by TCRdb to 2018 to 2021). With regard to the full study: The study examined T cell repertoires in a few hundred patients with early-stage NSCLC and compared tumors with uninvolved tumor-adjacent lungs. All 250 or so NSCLC patients in the cohort were treatment-naive and had localized lung tumors that were resected. NSCLC patients had a mean age of around 70 years, and 129 were male and more than 90 female.

The immunoSEQ Assay was used to sequence TCR beta CDR3 regions from DNA. Processing in the source paper ran as follows. T cell density was computed as TCR beta template counts normalized to usable DNA estimated by amplifying housekeeping genes. The preseqR package was used to estimate richness by extrapolating to 400,000 templates for PBMC samples and to 120,000 templates for tissue samples. Clonality was defined by subtracting Pielou's evenness from one. Differential abundance testing on productive amino-acid clonotypes, with a minimum total count of 5 and an alpha of 0.1, was used to identify tissue-enriched TCRs. The Jaccard Index and the Morisita Overlap Index were used to quantify repertoire overlap between compartments. TCR beta CDR3s were clustered by GLIPH together with public tetramer-defined viral CDR3s, and at least three viral sequences plus V-gene enrichment were required for viral motifs. What TCRdb holds here is the immuneACCESS table cut down to in-frame rearrangements. Part of the clones is not present; checked against another copy, under half of the missing clones reflect an unresolved V gene, and the others are unexplained. V and J calls and clone size come straight from that table; D and trimming were deduced from the DNA. Across this sample there are 60,000 or so clones, with roughly 76% seen only once. The biggest ten clones account for less than 5.5% of the sample.

General study outcomes and caveats: Uninvolved tumor-adjacent lung showed the highest T cell clonality, higher than tumor, which suggests more focused antigenic responses in the uninvolved tumor-adjacent lung. Higher T cell density in blood was associated with longer overall survival, whereas higher clonality in adjacent lung was associated with shorter survival. A median of approximately 62 of the top 100 tumor clones turned up in the paired uninvolved adjacent lung, and under 30 of those clones also ranked among the top 100 of that same adjacent lung. Because multi-region tumor sequencing was not done, intratumor heterogeneity could not be ruled out. Because of the exploratory design, TCR variables were selected using unadjusted p-values without false-discovery rate correction.

The junction carries 10 bases between V and J, which are trimmed by 7 bases and 4 bases respectively. Measured from the cysteine to the phenylalanine, the CDR3 is 13 residues long. Just CDR3 DNA is preserved here, 39 bases in frame from base 1. CDR1 MNHEY and CDR2 SMNVEV were looked up in the germline V gene (reference sequence). Turning to this clone: Its antigen is unknown. No base quality information exists; no much larger clone differs at one position.

At diagnosis, tumor, uninvolved tumor-adjacent lung and peripheral blood were collected and then preserved as a mix of FFPE and fresh-frozen material. For TCR repertoire profiling, blood samples were analyzed in the form of peripheral blood mononuclear cells. Here the chain combines TRBV27 and TRBJ2-2; the D segment could be TRBD1, given 5 matching bases. This sequence originates from a man between 40 and 75 years old with stage II lung adenocarcinoma. The material sequenced was PBMCs, taken before any cancer treatment. The CDR3 sequence is CASTPQGTGELFF. In nucleotides, the sequence is TGTGCCAGCACCCCCCAGGGCACCGGGGAGCTGTTTTTT.